This T cell receptor (beta chain) comes out of a study of blood T cell repertoires in COVID-19. Repertoires were generated with immunoSEQ multiplex PCR, while TCRdb's copy carries only in-frame clones and drops some. The table has 120,000 to 150,000 clones, 85% seen once. Germline V gene data show CDR1 as LGHDT and CDR2 as YNNKEL (reference sequence). Trimming left V 4 bases short and J 8 bases short, with 26 bases between. The CDR3 has 17 residues. Sequencing was carried out using peripheral blood. The chain carries TRBV3-1 (or the pseudogene TRBV3-2) and TRBJ1-2; tentative D call: TRBD1 (6 bases). This TCR derives from a woman aged 40-49 years with active or convalescent COVID-19. CDR3 DNA: TGTGCCAGCAGCCCTGCCTCACAGGGTGGGAGTTGGCAAGGCTACACCTTC. Protein product: CASSPASQGGSWQGYTF.